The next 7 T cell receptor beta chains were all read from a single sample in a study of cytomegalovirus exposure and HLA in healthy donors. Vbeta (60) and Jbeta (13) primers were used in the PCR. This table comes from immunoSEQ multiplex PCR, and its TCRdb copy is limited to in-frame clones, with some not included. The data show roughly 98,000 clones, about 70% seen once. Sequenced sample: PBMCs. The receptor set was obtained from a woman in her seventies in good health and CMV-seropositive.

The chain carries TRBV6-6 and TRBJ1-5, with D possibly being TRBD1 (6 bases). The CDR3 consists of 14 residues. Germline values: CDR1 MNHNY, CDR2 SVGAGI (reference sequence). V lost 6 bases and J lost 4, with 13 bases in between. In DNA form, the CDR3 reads TGTGCCAGCAGAGCCCCGGGACAAAATCAGCCCCAGCATTTT. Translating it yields CASRAPGQNQPQHF.

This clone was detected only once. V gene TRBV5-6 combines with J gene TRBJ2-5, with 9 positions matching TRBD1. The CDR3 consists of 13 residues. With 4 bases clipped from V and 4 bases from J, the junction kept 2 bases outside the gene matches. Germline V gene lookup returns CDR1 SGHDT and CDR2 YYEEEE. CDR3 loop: CASSLTGGETQYF. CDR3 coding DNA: TGTGCCAGCAGCCTGACAGGGGGAGAGACCCAGTACTTC.

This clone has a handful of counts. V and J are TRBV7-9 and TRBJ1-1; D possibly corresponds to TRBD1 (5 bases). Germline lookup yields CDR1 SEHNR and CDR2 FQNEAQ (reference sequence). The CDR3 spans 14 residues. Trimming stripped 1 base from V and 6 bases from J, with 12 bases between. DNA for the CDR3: TGTGCCAGCAGCTTAGTCGGGCAGGGCGCTGAAGCTTTCTTT. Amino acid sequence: CASSLVGQGAEAFF.

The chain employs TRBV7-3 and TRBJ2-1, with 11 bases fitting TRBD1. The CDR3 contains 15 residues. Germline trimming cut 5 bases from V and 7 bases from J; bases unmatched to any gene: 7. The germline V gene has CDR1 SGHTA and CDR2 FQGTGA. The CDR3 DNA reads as TGTGCCAGCAGCCACAGGGGACAGGGGGGAAATGAGCAGTTCTTC. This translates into CASSHRGQGGNEQFF.

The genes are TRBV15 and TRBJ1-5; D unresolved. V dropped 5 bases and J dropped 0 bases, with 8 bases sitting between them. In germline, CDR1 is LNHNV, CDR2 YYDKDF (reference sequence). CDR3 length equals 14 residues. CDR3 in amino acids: CATSRLNSNQPQHF. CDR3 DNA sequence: TGTGCCACCAGCCGTTTAAATAGCAATCAGCCCCAGCATTTT. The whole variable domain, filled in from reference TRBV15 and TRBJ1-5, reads DAMVIQNPRYQVTQFGKPVTLSCSQTLNHNVMYWYQQKSSQAPKLLFHYYDKDFNNEADTPDNFQSRRPNTSFCFLDIRSPGLGDTAMYLCATSRLNSNQPQHFGDGTRLSIL.

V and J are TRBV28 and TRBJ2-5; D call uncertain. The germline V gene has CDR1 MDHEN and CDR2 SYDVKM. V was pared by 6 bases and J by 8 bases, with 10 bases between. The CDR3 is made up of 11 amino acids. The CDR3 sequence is CASRTPSTQYF. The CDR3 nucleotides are TGTGCCAGCAGAACCCCCAGTACCCAGTACTTC.

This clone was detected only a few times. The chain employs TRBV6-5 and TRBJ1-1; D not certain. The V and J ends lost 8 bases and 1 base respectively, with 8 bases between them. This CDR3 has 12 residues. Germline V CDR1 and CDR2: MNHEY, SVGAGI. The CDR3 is CASQEENTEAFF. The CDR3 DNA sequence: TGTGCCAGCCAAGAGGAGAACACTGAAGCTTTCTTT.